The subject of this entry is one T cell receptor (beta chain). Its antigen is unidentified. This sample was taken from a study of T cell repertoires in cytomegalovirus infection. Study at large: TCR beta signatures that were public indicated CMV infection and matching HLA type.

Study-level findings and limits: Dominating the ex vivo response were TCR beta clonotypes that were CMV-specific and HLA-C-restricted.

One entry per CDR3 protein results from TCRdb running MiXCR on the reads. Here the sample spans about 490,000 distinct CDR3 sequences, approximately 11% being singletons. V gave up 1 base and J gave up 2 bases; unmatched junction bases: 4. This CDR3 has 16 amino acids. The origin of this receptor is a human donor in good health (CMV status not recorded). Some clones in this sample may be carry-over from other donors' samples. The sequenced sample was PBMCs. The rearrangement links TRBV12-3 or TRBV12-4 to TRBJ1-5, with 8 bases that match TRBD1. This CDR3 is CASSLGQGLGNQPQHF. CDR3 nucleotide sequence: TGTGCCAGCAGTTTAGGACAGGGGTTGGGCAATCAGCCCCAGCATTTT.